A single sample is the source of the 24 T cell receptor beta chains below, sequenced in a study of shared clonotypes between healthy human individuals (TCRdb year 2020). The receptor library was made with the immunoSEQ multiplex PCR assay. In TCRdb, the immuneACCESS table is reduced to in-frame sequences with V and J assigned. These tables do not hold every clone; where another copy was compared, an unresolved V gene accounts for under half, and the others remain unexplained. The sample yields about 2.1 million clones; about 94% were counted once. Of the sample, around 1.7% is held by the ten largest clones. For the CD8 naive samples, CD45RO-negative cells were positively selected for CCR7, yielding a CD45RA+CCR7+ population from which TemRA cells were excluded. Input material: naive CD8+ T cells from PBMCs. The cell subset or site label of this sample denotes: CD45RA+CCR7+. These receptors were taken from a man aged 18 to 30 in good health. Some clones in this sample may be carry-over from other donors' samples.

V is TRBV27 and J is TRBJ2-7; D ambiguous. The length of the CDR3 is 15 residues. V lost 3 bases, J lost 3 bases, and 15 bases lay in between. Germline V gene sequence: CDR1 MNHEY, CDR2 SMNVEV (reference sequence). The CDR3 protein is CASSFRTSYLYEQYF. The CDR3 DNA reads as TGTGCCAGCAGTTTTAGGACCAGCTACCTCTACGAGCAGTACTTC.

The chain joins TRBV29-1 to TRBJ2-5; D possibly corresponds to TRBD1 (5 bases). Germline V gene lookup returns CDR1 SQVTM and CDR2 ANQGSEA. CDR3 size: 15 residues. V lost 3 bases and J 4 bases, leaving 18 bases between the germline ends. As DNA, the CDR3 is TGCAGCGTTGAGCCTGGTCAGGGCGAAGGAGAGACCCAGTACTTC. As protein: CSVEPGQGEGETQYF.

The chain has TRBV28 and TRBJ2-3; 7 nucleotides line up with TRBD2. V shed 3 bases, J shed 1 base, and the junction held 7 bases outside the gene matches. Germline CDR1 and CDR2: MDHEN and SYDVKM. The CDR3 spans 16 residues. CDR3 protein: CASSFGLAERTDTQYF. The DNA of the CDR3 is TGTGCCAGCAGTTTTGGGCTAGCGGAACGCACAGATACGCAGTATTTT.

The genes are TRBV28 and TRBJ2-7; D perhaps matches TRBD1 (7 bases). Per the germline V gene, CDR1 is MDHEN and CDR2 is SYDVKM. The CDR3 is made up of 19 amino acids. Trimming removed 1 base from V and 2 bases from J, with 24 bases in between. The CDR3 DNA is TGTGCCAGCAGTTTATCGGGGGTGGGACTGACGGGACAGCCCTACGAGCAGTACTTC. The encoded protein is CASSLSGVGLTGQPYEQYF.

The count of this clone is one. The V call is TRBV9, the J call TRBJ2-3; D gene ambiguous. CDR1 SGDLS and CDR2 YYNGEE come from the germline V gene. Deletions cut 0 bases from V and 3 bases from J, with 14 bases between. This CDR3 region has 16 residues. The DNA for the CDR3 is TGTGCCAGCAGCGTAGTCGGAGCCTCCGGGACAGATACGCAGTATTTT. It is translated as CASSVVGASGTDTQYF.

The genes are TRBV7-3 and TRBJ2-1; TRBD2 aligns across 8 bases. This CDR3 comprises 16 residues. J gave up 6 bases and V 3 bases, and 10 bases lay outside the gene matches. Germline V gives CDR1 SGHTA, CDR2 FQGTGA. In DNA form, the CDR3 reads TGTGCCAGCAGCTTGACCCCGGGAGGGCCGGCCAATGAGCAGTTCTTC. Residues: CASSLTPGGPANEQFF.

The rearrangement joins TRBV5-6 to TRBJ2-7; D is perhaps TRBD1 (5 bases). V gave up 3 bases and J gave up 2 bases, with 21 bases separating them. The CDR3 is 17 amino acids. Germline loops: CDR1 SGHDT, CDR2 YYEEEE. The CDR3 DNA is TGTGCCAGCAGCTGGGGCTCAACCGCCCATTCTCCCTACGAGCAGTACTTC. This encodes CASSWGSTAHSPYEQYF.

This chain joins TRBV9 and TRBJ2-7, with TRBD2 as a possible D gene (6 bases). This CDR3 is built from 15 residues. Trimming pared 0 bases from V and 4 bases from J, leaving 14 bases between. Germline CDR1 and CDR2: SGDLS and YYNGEE. Here the CDR3 DNA reads TGTGCCAGCAGCGTAGGGAGGGGTCCTAATTACGAGCAGTACTTC. Amino acids: CASSVGRGPNYEQYF.

The genes are TRBV4-1 and TRBJ1-6; 10 bases line up with TRBD1. The length of the CDR3 is 16 residues. The germline V gene encodes CDR1 MGHRA and CDR2 YSYEKL. J gave up 10 bases and V 3 bases, and 9 bases lay outside the gene matches. The CDR3 DNA reads as TGCGCCAGCAGCCAGGGAGAGGGGACAGGGGAGTCACCCCTCCACTTT. Its protein product is CASSQGEGTGESPLHF.

This chain links TRBV27 with TRBJ1-2; D perhaps matches TRBD1 (5 bases). The length of the CDR3 is 15 residues. Germline CDR1 is MNHEY and CDR2 is SMNVEV (reference sequence). Trimming removed 2 bases from V and 6 bases from J, with 16 bases in between. This CDR3 is CASSLRWQGFDGYTF. The DNA for the CDR3 is TGTGCCAGCAGTTTACGGTGGCAGGGCTTCGATGGCTACACCTTC.

This chain joins TRBV15 and TRBJ2-7, with TRBD2 matching 9 bases. The CDR3 has 16 residues. Germline values: CDR1 LNHNV, CDR2 YYDKDF (reference sequence). V lost 0 bases, J lost 2 bases, and 5 bases stayed unmatched. CDR3: CATSRDLTSGPYEQYF. The CDR3 DNA reads as TGTGCCACCAGCAGAGATCTTACTAGCGGGCCCTACGAGCAGTACTTC.

The chain is built from TRBV4-2 and TRBJ2-6; TRBD1 matches at 7 bases. Looked up from germline, CDR1 is LGHNA and CDR2 is YNFKEQ. Trimming at V came to 4 bases and at J to 3 bases, leaving 6 bases not matched to a gene. This CDR3 spans 16 amino acids. CDR3: CASSLNDRVGANVLTF. Written as DNA, the CDR3 is TGTGCCAGCAGCCTAAACGACAGGGTTGGGGCCAACGTCCTGACTTTC.

J is TRBJ1-2 and V is TRBV29-1; 9 bases map to TRBD1. V lost 5 bases, J lost 5 bases, and 12 bases stayed unmatched. The CDR3 loop spans 15 amino acids. From germline, CDR1 is SQVTM and CDR2 ANQGSEA. The CDR3 sequence: CSVPKRGQGEYGYTF. CDR3 DNA: TGCAGCGTTCCTAAACGGGGACAGGGCGAATATGGCTACACCTTC.

V is TRBV19 and J is TRBJ2-1, with a possible D match to TRBD2 (6 bases). Germline V CDR1 and CDR2: LNHDA, SQIVND (reference sequence). The CDR3 is 14 amino acids. V was shortened by 6 bases and J by 7 bases, with 16 bases between the two germline ends. DNA for the CDR3: TGTGCCAGTAGAGAGACGGGAGTACTAAATGAGCAGTTCTTC. This encodes CASRETGVLNEQFF.

The chain recombines TRBV15 with TRBJ2-1, with 8 bases aligning to TRBD1. V shed 3 bases, J shed 7 bases, and the junction held 14 bases outside the gene matches. Germline lookup yields CDR1 LNHNV and CDR2 YYDKDF (reference sequence). The CDR3 sequence is 17 residues long. For the CDR3, the DNA is TGTGCCACCAGCAGCCGGGATGGCGACAGGGGTCAAAATGAGCAGTTCTTC. This sequence encodes CATSSRDGDRGQNEQFF.

The chain uses TRBV13 and TRBJ2-7, with D perhaps matching TRBD2 (6 bases). V was pared by 2 bases and J by 0 bases, with 14 bases between. CDR3 size: 16 residues. Germline V gene data show CDR1 as PRHDT and CDR2 as FYEKMQ (reference sequence). The CDR3 sequence is CASSLRVGLYSYEQYF. Here the CDR3 DNA reads TGTGCCAGCAGCTTACGGGTGGGACTTTACTCCTACGAGCAGTACTTC.

The J gene is TRBJ2-4, the V gene TRBV10-1; D gene ambiguous. CDR3 size: 18 residues. CDR1 and CDR2 from the germline V gene are WNHNN and SYGVQD (reference sequence). Trimming stripped 0 bases from V and 0 bases from J, with 15 bases between. CDR3 residues: CASSESRSADIAKNIQYF. The CDR3 coding sequence is TGCGCCAGCAGTGAGTCTCGGTCGGCAGATATAGCCAAAAACATTCAGTACTTC.

The chain recombines TRBV6-4 with TRBJ2-1; TRBD1 or TRBD2 may be the D gene (5 bases each). CDR1 MRHNA and CDR2 SNTAGT come from the germline V gene. Trimming removed 9 bases from V and 5 bases from J, with 20 bases in between. This CDR3 region has 15 residues. CDR3 residues: CASLQPGRVDNEQFF. The CDR3 coding sequence is TGTGCCAGTCTTCAACCAGGGAGAGTCGACAATGAGCAGTTCTTC.

This rearrangement joins TRBV28 to TRBJ1-2; tentatively, D is TRBD1 (5 bases). V lost 5 bases to trimming and J lost 4 bases, with 23 bases between them. The CDR3 covers 17 residues. CDR1 and CDR2 from the germline V gene are MDHEN and SYDVKM. DNA for the CDR3: TGTGCCAGCAGTCAGAGGGCCTGGCAGGGCCTCTCCTATGGCTACACCTTC. Translation: CASSQRAWQGLSYGYTF.

This CDR3 reads CATPLGDEQFF. The CDR3 DNA is TGTGCCACTCCACTCGGGGATGAGCAGTTCTTC. J is TRBJ2-1 and V is TRBV7-9; possible D gene TRBD2, 5 bases. Trimming shortened V by 10 bases and J by 8 bases, and 12 bases separated the two germline ends. Germline-derived CDR1 and CDR2 are SEHNR and FQNEAQ (reference sequence). The CDR3 length is 11 residues.

This clone was counted a single time. The identical CDR3 is also encoded by other nucleotide sequences in the sample. The V and J genes are TRBV7-3 and TRBJ2-3; D unclear. The CDR3 has 14 residues. Trimming left V 5 bases short and J 3 bases short, with 12 bases between. CDR1 is SGHTA, CDR2 FQGTGA, per germline. The CDR3 here is CASSLGSVTDTQYF. The CDR3 nucleotides read TGTGCCAGCAGCCTCGGTTCGGTAACAGATACGCAGTATTTT.

The chain employs TRBV29-1 and TRBJ2-5; D is perhaps TRBD1 (5 bases). The V gene's germline CDR1 is SQVTM and CDR2 ANQGSEA. Trimming took off 0 bases at V and 1 base at J, with 6 bases between the two ends. CDR3 length: 13 residues. The CDR3 reads CSVEETVQETQYF. CDR3 in DNA: TGCAGCGTTGAAGAGACAGTCCAAGAGACCCAGTACTTC.

The chain uses TRBV2 and TRBJ2-7; tentative D call: TRBD2 (5 bases). This CDR3 has 12 residues. Between the trimmed V and J ends, which lost 7 bases and 6 bases, there was a span of 13 bases. The germline V gene encodes CDR1 SNHLY and CDR2 FYNNEI. In DNA, the CDR3 is TGTGCCAGCATGAGGGATGGGTTCGAGCAGTACTTC. It codes for CASMRDGFEQYF. Based on the CDR3 plus reference TRBV2 and TRBJ2-7, the full variable domain is EPEVTQTPSHQVTQMGQEVILRCVPISNHLYFYWYRQILGQKVEFLVSFYNNEISEKSEIFDDQFSVERPDGSNFTLKIRSTKLEDSAMYFCASMRDGFEQYFGPGTRLTVT.

CDR3 DNA: TGTGCCAGCAGCCCCCTCGGAGCGGGAGGCTACGAGCAGTACTTC. It is translated as CASSPLGAGGYEQYF. V and J are TRBV7-9 and TRBJ2-7; TRBD2 matches at 9 bases. CDR1 and CDR2 from the germline V gene are SEHNR and FQNEAQ (reference sequence). This CDR3 has 15 amino acids. V shed 5 bases and J 3 bases; nucleotides not matched to a gene: 8.